This T cell receptor (beta chain) was identified in a study of radiotherapy plus CTLA-4 blockade in lung cancer. Study observations and caveats: Blood TCR clones of tumor origin expanded after radiotherapy plus ipilimumab.

TCRdb's table, derived via immunoSEQ multiplex PCR, lists solely in-frame clones and lacks some. The sample lists tens of thousands of clones; 60% to 80% were seen once. Those patients who had chemo-refractory metastatic non-small-cell lung cancer were given focal radiation along with CTLA-4 blockade through ipilimumab. Trimming took off 5 bases at V and 1 base at J, with 11 bases between the two ends. Germline V CDR1 and CDR2: SGHTA, FQGNSA. The CDR3 runs 14 residues. As concerns this clone: The antigen is undetermined.

The clonotype comes from a human donor with non-small cell lung cancer who had stable disease on radiotherapy plus ipilimumab. The specimen was peripheral blood, collected from a patient treated with radiotherapy plus ipilimumab. V gene TRBV7-2 combines with J gene TRBJ1-1; TRBD1 is a possible D gene (5 bases). The CDR3 region is CASSPDGTNTEAFF. The CDR3 nucleotides read TGTGCCAGCAGCCCGGATGGGACGAACACTGAAGCTTTCTTT. Using reference TRBV7-2 and TRBJ1-1 for the parts outside the CDR3, the full variable domain is GAGVSQSPSNKVTEKGKDVELRCDPISGHTALYWYRQSLGQGLEFLIYFQGNSAPDKSGLPSDRFSAERTGGSVSTLTIQRTQQEDSAVYLCASSPDGTNTEAFFGQGTRLTVV.